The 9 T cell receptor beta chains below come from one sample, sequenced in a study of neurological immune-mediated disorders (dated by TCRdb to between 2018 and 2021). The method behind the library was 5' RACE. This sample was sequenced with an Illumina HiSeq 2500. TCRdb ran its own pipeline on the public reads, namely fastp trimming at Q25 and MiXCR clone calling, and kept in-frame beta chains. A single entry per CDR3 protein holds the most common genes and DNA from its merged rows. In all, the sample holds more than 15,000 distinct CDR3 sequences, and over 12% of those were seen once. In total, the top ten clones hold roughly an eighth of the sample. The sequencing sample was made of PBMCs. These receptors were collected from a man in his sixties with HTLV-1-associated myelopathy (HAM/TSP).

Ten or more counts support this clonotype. CDR3: CSVEGTDSYEQYF. The DNA for the CDR3 is TGCAGCGTTGAGGGAACGGACTCCTACGAGCAGTACTTC. The rearrangement joins TRBV29-1 to TRBJ2-7; D ambiguous. With 3 bases removed from V and 0 bases from J, the gap between germline ends came to 9 bases. CDR1 and CDR2 from the germline V gene are SQVTM and ANQGSEA. The CDR3 length is 13 residues.

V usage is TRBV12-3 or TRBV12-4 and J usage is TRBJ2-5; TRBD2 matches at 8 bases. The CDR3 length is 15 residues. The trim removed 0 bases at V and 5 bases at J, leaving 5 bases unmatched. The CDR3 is CASSLAGGGRETQYF. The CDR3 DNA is TGTGCCAGCAGTTTAGCGGGCGGCGGGAGGGAGACCCAGTACTTC.

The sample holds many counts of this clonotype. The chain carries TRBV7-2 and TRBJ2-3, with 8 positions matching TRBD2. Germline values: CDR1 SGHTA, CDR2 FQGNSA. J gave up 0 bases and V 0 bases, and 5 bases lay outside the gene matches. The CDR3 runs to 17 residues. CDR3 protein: CASSLALAGPSTDTQYF. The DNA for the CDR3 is TGTGCCAGCAGCTTAGCATTAGCGGGGCCTAGCACAGATACGCAGTATTTT.

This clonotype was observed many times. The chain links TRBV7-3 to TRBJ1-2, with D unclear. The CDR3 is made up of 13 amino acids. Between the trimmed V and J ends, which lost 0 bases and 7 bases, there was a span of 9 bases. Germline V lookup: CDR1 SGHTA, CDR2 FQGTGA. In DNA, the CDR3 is TGTGCCAGCAGCTTAACGGGCTCAGGTGGCTACACCTTC. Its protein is CASSLTGSGGYTF.

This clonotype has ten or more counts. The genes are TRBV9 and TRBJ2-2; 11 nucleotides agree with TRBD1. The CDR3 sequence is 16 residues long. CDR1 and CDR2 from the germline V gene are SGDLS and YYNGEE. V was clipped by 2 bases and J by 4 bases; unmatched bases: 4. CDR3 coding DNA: TGTGCCAGCAGCGTCGGACAGGGGGCGACCACCGGGGAGCTGTTTTTT. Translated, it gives CASSVGQGATTGELFF.

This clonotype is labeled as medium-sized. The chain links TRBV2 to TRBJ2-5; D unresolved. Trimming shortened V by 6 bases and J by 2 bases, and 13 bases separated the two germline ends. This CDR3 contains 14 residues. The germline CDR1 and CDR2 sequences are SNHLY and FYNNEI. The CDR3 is CASRVNLAQETQYF. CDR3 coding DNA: TGTGCCAGCAGGGTGAATTTGGCACAAGAGACCCAGTACTTC.

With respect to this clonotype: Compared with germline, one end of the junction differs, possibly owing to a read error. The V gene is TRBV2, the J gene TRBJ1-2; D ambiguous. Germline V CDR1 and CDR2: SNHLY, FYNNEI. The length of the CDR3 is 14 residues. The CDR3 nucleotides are TGTGTCAGCAGACCCACTCGGGAGAGAGATGGCTACACCTTC. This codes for CVSRPTRERDGYTF.

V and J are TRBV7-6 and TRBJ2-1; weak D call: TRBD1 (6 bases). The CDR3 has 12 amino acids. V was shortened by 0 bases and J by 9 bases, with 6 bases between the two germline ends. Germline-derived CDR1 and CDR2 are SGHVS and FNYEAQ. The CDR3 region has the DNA TGTGCCAGCAGCTTAGCAGGGGGTGAGCAGTTCTTC. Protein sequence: CASSLAGGEQFF.

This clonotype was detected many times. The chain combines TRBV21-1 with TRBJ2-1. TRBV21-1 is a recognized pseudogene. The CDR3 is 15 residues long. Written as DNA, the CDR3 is TGTGCCAGCAGCAAATATATGATGCCCTACAATGAGCAGTTCTTC. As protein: CASSKYMMPYNEQFF.